These T cell receptor beta chains were read from a single sample in a study of Ad26.COV2.S vaccination and SARS-CoV-2 variants. TCRdb's copy holds only in-frame clones and misses some; the assay was immunoSEQ multiplex PCR. The sample holds hundreds of thousands of clones, roughly nine tenths seen once. The starting material was peripheral blood, obtained in a trial of Ad26.COV2.S vaccine versus placebo. These receptors originate from a person aged 18-60 years who received the Ad26.COV2.S COVID-19 vaccine or a placebo. The CDR3 runs from the conserved cysteine through the conserved F or W. The order of the fields is D gene, J gene, V gene, clone size, CDR3 protein, CDR3 DNA. A D gene is named only where the DNA matches it firmly. Part of the rows lack a size; the others show once, few, many or a class for expanded clones.

D gene: NA
J gene: TRBJ1-6
V gene: TRBV7-9
clone size: NA
CDR3 protein: CASSPSGSSLNSPLHF
CDR3 DNA: TGTGCCAGCAGCCCGAGCGGCTCCTCCCTAAATTCACCCCTCCACTTT

D gene: NA
J gene: TRBJ2-1
V gene: TRBV3-1/TRBV3-2
clone size: NA
CDR3 protein: CASSQEVPANEQFF
CDR3 DNA: TGTGCCAGCAGCCAAGAAGTACCCGCCAATGAGCAGTTCTTC

D gene: TRBD2
J gene: TRBJ2-3
V gene: TRBV9
clone size: few
CDR3 protein: CASSPLAGTSTDTQYF
CDR3 DNA: TGTGCCAGCAGCCCCCTAGCGGGGACTAGCACAGATACGCAGTATTTT

D gene: NA
J gene: TRBJ2-5
V gene: TRBV29-1
clone size: NA
CDR3 protein: CSVVKGAQETQYF
CDR3 DNA: TGCAGCGTTGTGAAAGGGGCTCAAGAGACCCAGTACTTC

D gene: TRBD1
J gene: TRBJ2-7
V gene: TRBV7-2
clone size: NA
CDR3 protein: CASSLGLGTGENEQYF
CDR3 DNA: TGTGCCAGCAGCTTAGGGTTAGGGACAGGGGAGAACGAGCAGTACTTC

D gene: TRBD1
J gene: TRBJ1-1
V gene: TRBV20-1
clone size: NA
CDR3 protein: CSASGQGLEAFF
CDR3 DNA: TGCAGTGCTAGTGGACAGGGGCTTGAAGCTTTCTTT

D gene: TRBD2
J gene: TRBJ2-3
V gene: TRBV4-2
clone size: NA
CDR3 protein: CASSQGELAGGTQYF
CDR3 DNA: TGTGCCAGCAGCCAAGGGGAACTAGCGGGGGGAACGCAGTATTTT

D gene: TRBD2
J gene: TRBJ2-5
V gene: TRBV11-2
clone size: NA
CDR3 protein: CASSLELAGKETQYF
CDR3 DNA: TGTGCCAGCAGCTTAGAACTAGCGGGGAAAGAGACCCAGTACTTC

D gene: TRBD2
J gene: TRBJ2-1
V gene: TRBV2
clone size: once
CDR3 protein: CASSEGIQRGARDEQFF
CDR3 DNA: TGTGCCAGCAGTGAGGGTATCCAGCGGGGGGCACGTGATGAGCAGTTCTTC

D gene: NA
J gene: TRBJ1-4
V gene: TRBV20-1
clone size: NA
CDR3 protein: CSASPGEREKLFF
CDR3 DNA: TGCAGTGCTAGTCCGGGGGAGAGGGAAAAACTGTTTTTT

D gene: NA
J gene: TRBJ2-2
V gene: TRBV11-2
clone size: many
CDR3 protein: CASSLAGYTGELFF
CDR3 DNA: TGTGCCAGCAGCTTGGCGGGATACACCGGGGAGCTGTTTTTT

D gene: TRBD1
J gene: TRBJ1-1
V gene: TRBV19
clone size: NA
CDR3 protein: CASSFGQGITEAFF
CDR3 DNA: TGTGCCAGTAGTTTCGGACAGGGGATCACTGAAGCTTTCTTT

D gene: TRBD2
J gene: TRBJ2-2
V gene: TRBV24-1
clone size: NA
CDR3 protein: CATSEHLPGLEGGELFF
CDR3 DNA: TGTGCCACCAGTGAACATCTACCGGGACTAGAGGGCGGGGAGCTGTTTTTT

D gene: TRBD2
J gene: TRBJ2-1
V gene: TRBV11-2
clone size: NA
CDR3 protein: CASSLDQGGRVEQFF
CDR3 DNA: TGTGCCAGCAGCTTAGATCAGGGCGGGAGGGTCGAGCAGTTCTTC

D gene: NA
J gene: TRBJ1-5
V gene: TRBV24-1
clone size: NA
CDR3 protein: CATSDVTGFQPQHF
CDR3 DNA: TGTGCCACCAGTGATGTGACAGGTTTTCAGCCCCAGCATTTT